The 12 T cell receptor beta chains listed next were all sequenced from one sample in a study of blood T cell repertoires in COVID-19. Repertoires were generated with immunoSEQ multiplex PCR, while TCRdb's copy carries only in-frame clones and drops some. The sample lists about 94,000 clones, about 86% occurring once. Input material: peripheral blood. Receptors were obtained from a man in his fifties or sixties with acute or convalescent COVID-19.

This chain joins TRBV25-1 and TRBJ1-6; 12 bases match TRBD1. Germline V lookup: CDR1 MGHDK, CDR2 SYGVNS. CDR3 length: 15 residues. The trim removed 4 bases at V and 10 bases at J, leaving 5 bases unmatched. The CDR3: CASSGGQGARSPLHF. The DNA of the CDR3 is TGTGCCAGCAGTGGGGGACAGGGGGCACGATCACCCCTCCACTTT.

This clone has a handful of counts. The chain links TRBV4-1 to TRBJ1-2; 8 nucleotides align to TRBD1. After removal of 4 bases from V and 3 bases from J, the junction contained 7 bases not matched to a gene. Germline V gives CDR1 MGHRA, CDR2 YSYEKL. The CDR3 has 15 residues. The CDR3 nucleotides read TGCGCCAGCAGCCTCTTCGAGACAGGGGACTATGGCTACACCTTC. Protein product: CASSLFETGDYGYTF.

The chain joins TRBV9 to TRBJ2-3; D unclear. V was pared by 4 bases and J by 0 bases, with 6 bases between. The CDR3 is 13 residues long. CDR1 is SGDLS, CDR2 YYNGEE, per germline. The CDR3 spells CASSPQSTDTQYF. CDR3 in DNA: TGTGCCAGCAGCCCCCAAAGCACAGATACGCAGTATTTT.

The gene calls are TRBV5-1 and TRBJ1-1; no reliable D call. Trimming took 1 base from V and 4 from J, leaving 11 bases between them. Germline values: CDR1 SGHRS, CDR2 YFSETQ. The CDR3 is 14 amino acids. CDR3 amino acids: CASSLLPTGTEAFF. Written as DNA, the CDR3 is TGCGCCAGCAGCTTGTTGCCCACGGGCACTGAAGCTTTCTTT.

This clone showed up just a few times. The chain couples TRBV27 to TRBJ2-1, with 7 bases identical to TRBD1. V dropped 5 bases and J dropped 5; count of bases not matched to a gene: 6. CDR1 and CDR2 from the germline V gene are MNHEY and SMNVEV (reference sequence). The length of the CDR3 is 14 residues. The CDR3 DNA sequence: TGTGCCAGCAGTGTCCGGGACAGTCACAATGAGCAGTTCTTC. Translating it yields CASSVRDSHNEQFF.

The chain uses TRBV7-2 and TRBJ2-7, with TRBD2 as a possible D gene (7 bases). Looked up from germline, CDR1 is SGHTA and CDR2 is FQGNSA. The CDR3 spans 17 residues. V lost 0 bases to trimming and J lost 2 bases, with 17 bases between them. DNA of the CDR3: TGTGCCAGCAGCTTAGCGGGGGGGCGCTTCCCCCCCTACGAGCAGTACTTC. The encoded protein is CASSLAGGRFPPYEQYF.

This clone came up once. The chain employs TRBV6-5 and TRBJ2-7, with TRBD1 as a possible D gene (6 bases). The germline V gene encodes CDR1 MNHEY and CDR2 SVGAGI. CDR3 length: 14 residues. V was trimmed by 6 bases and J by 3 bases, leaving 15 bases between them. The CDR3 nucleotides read TGTGCCAGCAGCCTCGGACAGTCGAACTACGAGCAGTACTTC. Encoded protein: CASSLGQSNYEQYF.

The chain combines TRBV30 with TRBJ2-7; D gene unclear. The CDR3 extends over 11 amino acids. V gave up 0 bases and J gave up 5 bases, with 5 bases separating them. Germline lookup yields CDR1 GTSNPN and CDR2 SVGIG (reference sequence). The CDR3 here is CAWSVSDEQYF. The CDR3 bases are TGTGCCTGGAGTGTGTCCGACGAGCAGTACTTC.

Here the CDR3 reads CASSSSSGANVLTF. The CDR3 nucleotides read TGTGCCAGCTCATCGTCCTCTGGGGCCAACGTCCTGACTTTC. This chain links TRBV18 with TRBJ2-6; D is undetermined. There are 14 residues in the CDR3. Trimming removed 5 bases from V and 0 bases from J, with 5 bases in between. CDR1 and CDR2 (germline): KGHSH, LQKENI. Supplemented by reference TRBV18 and TRBJ2-6, the full variable domain reads NAGVMQNPRHLVRRRGQEARLRCSPMKGHSHVYWYRQLPEEGLKFMVYLQKENIIDESGMPKERFSAEFPKEGPSILRIQQVVRGDSAAYFCASSSSSGANVLTFGAGSRLTVL.

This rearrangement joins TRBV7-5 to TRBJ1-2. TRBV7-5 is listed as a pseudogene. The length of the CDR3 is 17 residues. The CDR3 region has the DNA TGTGCCAGAAGCTTAGCGAAGGGACTAACTACTAACTATGGCTACACCTTC. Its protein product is CARSLAKGLTTNYGYTF.

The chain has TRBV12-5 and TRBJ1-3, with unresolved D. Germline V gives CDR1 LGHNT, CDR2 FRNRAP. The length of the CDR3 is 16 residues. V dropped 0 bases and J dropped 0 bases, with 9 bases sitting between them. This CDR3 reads CASGLVQHLSGNTIYF. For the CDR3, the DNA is TGTGCTAGTGGTTTGGTACAACACCTCTCTGGAAACACCATATATTTT. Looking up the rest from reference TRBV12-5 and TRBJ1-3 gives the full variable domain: DARVTQTPRHKVTEMGQEVTMRCQPILGHNTVFWYRQTMMQGLELLAYFRNRAPLDDSGMPKDRFSAEMPDATLATLKIQPSEPRDSAVYFCASGLVQHLSGNTIYFGEGSWLTVV.

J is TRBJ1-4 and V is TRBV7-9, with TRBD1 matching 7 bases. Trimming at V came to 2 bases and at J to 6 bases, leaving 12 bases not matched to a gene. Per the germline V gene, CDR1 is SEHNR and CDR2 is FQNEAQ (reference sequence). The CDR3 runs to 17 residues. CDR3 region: CASSLPRGGRHHEKLFF. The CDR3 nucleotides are TGTGCCAGCAGCTTACCACGAGGGGGCCGCCATCATGAAAAACTGTTTTTT.